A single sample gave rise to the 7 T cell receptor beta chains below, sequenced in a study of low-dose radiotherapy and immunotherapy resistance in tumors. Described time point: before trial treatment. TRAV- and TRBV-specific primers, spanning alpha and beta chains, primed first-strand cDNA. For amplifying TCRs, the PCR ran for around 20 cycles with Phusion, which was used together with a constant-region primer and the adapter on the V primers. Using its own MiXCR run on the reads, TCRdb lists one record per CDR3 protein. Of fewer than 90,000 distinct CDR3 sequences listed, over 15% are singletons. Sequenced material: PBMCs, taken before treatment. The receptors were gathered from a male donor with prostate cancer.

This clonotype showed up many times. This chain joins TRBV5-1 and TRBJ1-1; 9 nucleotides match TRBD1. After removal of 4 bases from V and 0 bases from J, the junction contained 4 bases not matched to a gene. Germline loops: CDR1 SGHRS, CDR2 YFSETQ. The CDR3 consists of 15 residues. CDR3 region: CASSPGQGMNTEAFF. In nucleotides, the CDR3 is TGCGCCAGCAGCCCGGGACAGGGAATGAACACTGAAGCTTTCTTT.

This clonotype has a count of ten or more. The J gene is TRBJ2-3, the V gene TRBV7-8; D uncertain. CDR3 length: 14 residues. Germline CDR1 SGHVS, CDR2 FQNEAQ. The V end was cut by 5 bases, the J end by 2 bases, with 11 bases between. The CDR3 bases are TGTGCCAGCAGCGCAACTGCGATCACAGATACGCAGTATTTT. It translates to CASSATAITDTQYF.

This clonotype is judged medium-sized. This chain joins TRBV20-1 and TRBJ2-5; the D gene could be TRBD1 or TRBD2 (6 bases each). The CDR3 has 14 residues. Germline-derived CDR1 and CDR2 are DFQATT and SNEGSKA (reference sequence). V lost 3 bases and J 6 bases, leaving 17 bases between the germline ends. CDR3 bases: TGCAGTGCTAGTGTCCCGGGGGCAGTGAAGACCCAGTACTTC. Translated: CSASVPGAVKTQYF.

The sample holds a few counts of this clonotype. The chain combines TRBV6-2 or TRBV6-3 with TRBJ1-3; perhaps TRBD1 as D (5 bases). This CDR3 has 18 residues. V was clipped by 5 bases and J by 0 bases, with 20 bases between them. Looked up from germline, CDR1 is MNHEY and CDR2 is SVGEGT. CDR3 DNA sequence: TGTGCCAGCAGTGCAGTTGGGGCTTTTAGTCTCTCTGGAAACACCATATATTTT. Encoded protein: CASSAVGAFSLSGNTIYF.

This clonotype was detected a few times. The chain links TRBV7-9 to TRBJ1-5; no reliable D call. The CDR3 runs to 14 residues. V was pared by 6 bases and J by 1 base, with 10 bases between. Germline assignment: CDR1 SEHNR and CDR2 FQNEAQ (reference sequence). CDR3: CASSIGGSNQPQHF. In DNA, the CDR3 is TGTGCCAGCAGTATAGGCGGAAGCAATCAGCCCCAGCATTTT.

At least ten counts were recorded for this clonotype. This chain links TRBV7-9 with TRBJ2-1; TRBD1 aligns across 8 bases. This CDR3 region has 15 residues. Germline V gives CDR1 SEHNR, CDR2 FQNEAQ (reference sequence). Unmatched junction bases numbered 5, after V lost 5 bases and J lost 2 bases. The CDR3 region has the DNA TGTGCCAGCAGCGGAGGACAGGGTCCCTACAATGAGCAGTTCTTC. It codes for CASSGGQGPYNEQFF.

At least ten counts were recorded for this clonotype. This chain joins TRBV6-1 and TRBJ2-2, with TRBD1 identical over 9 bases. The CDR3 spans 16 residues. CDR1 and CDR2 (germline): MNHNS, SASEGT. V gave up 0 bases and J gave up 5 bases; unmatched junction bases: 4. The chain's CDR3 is CASSEAGTGRTGELFF. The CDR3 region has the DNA TGTGCCAGCAGTGAAGCGGGGACAGGGAGGACCGGGGAGCTGTTTTTT.